These 25 T cell receptor beta chains were sequenced from one sample in a study of neurological immune-mediated disorders. TCRdb processed the 5' RACE reads anew with MiXCR; each CDR3 protein has one entry. This sample yields approximately 90,000 distinct CDR3 sequences, of which 3.5% are seen a single time; around 5.5% belongs to the top ten. Sequencing used PBMCs. These receptors were collected from a woman between 18 and 29 years old with multiple sclerosis.

This clonotype was seen ten or more times. V gene TRBV11-2 combines with J gene TRBJ1-3; D is undetermined. V lost 9 bases to trimming and J lost 4 bases, with 16 bases between them. This CDR3 is built from 14 residues. Germline CDR1 is SGHAT and CDR2 is FQNNGV. The CDR3 sequence: CASSGLKAGNTIYF. The CDR3 region has the DNA TGTGCCAGTAGTGGGCTCAAGGCCGGAAACACCATATATTTT.

This clonotype occurred a few times. A much larger clone sits a single nucleotide away, making a read error possible. This chain links TRBV7-9 with TRBJ2-1, with 11 bases that match TRBD2. From germline, CDR1 is SEHNR and CDR2 FQNEAQ (reference sequence). The trim removed 5 bases at V and 3 bases at J, leaving 3 bases unmatched. The CDR3 spans 15 residues. CDR3 protein: CASSATSGNYNEQFF. CDR3 sequence (DNA): TGTGCCAGCAGCGCGACTAGCGGGAACTACAATGAGCAGTTCTTC. The full variable domain, completed using reference TRBV7-9 and TRBJ2-1, is DTGVSQNPRHKITKRGQNVTFRCDPISEHNRLYWYRQTLGQGPEFLTYFQNEAQLEKSRLLSDRFSAERPKGSFSTLEIQRTEQGDSAMYLCASSATSGNYNEQFFGPGTRLTVL.

This clonotype was observed at least ten times. The chain carries TRBV3-1 and TRBJ2-7, with no clear D. V was cut by 1 base and J by 0 bases, with 7 bases left in between. The CDR3 runs 14 residues. Germline V gene lookup returns CDR1 LGHDT and CDR2 YNNKEL (reference sequence). CDR3 sequence (DNA): TGTGCCAGCAGCCAAGGCCGCAACTCCTACGAGCAGTACTTC. Its translation is CASSQGRNSYEQYF.

This clonotype appeared many times. The chain is built from TRBV4-1 and TRBJ2-7, with a possible D match to TRBD1 (6 bases). This CDR3 contains 14 residues. V shed 6 bases and J shed 6 bases, with 18 bases lying between them. From germline, CDR1 is MGHRA and CDR2 YSYEKL. The CDR3 is CASSFSTGPGEQYF. The CDR3 DNA reads as TGCGCCAGCAGTTTCTCAACAGGGCCGGGCGAGCAGTACTTC.

This clonotype has ten or more counts. The chain joins TRBV27 to TRBJ1-2; no reliable D call. V was cut by 4 bases and J by 6 bases, with 15 bases left in between. CDR1 and CDR2 (germline): MNHEY, SMNVEV (reference sequence). The CDR3 is made up of 14 amino acids. This CDR3 is CASSSRLGFDGYTF. CDR3 sequence (DNA): TGTGCCAGCAGTTCCAGGCTAGGCTTCGATGGCTACACCTTC.

Concerning this clonotype: A clone one base away is much larger, so this may be a read error. The rearrangement joins TRBV20-1 to TRBJ2-3; 8 bases are shared with TRBD2. The CDR3 has 13 amino acids. CDR1 and CDR2 from the germline V gene are DFQATT and SNEGSKA (reference sequence). The CDR3 region is CSGGTSGTDKQYF. DNA for the CDR3: TGCAGCGGGGGTACTAGCGGCACAGATAAGCAGTATTTT.

This clonotype was detected ten times or more. The V and J genes are TRBV6-6 and TRBJ2-2, with a weak D call TRBD1 (6 bases). CDR1 MNHNY and CDR2 SVGAGI come from the germline V gene (reference sequence). This CDR3 is built from 14 residues. V lost 6 bases and J 4 bases, leaving 12 bases between the germline ends. The CDR3 bases are TGTGCCAGCAGACCCCAGGGGCCCACCGGGGAGCTGTTTTTT. It is translated as CASRPQGPTGELFF.

This clonotype was detected many times. The chain carries TRBV5-5 and TRBJ2-7; no reliable D call. V lost 5 bases, J lost 0 bases, and 6 bases lay in between. The length of the CDR3 is 12 residues. In germline, CDR1 is SGHKS, CDR2 YYEKEE (reference sequence). The CDR3 coding sequence is TGTGCCAGCAGGCCCAGCTCCTACGAGCAGTACTTC. Encoded protein: CASRPSSYEQYF.

This clonotype was detected ten times or more. The rearrangement uses TRBV5-1 and TRBJ2-5; 9 nucleotides match TRBD2. The J segment lost 5 bases and the V segment lost 1 base, leaving 6 bases of the junction unmatched. CDR3 length equals 15 residues. Germline lookup yields CDR1 SGHRS and CDR2 YFSETQ. The CDR3 DNA is TGCGCCAGCAGCTTGTCTAGCGGGAAGTGGGAGACCCAGTACTTC. Translation: CASSLSSGKWETQYF.

This clonotype has ten or more counts. The gene calls are TRBV6-1 and TRBJ1-4; D perhaps matches TRBD1 (6 bases). This CDR3 has 13 amino acids. The V end lost 6 bases, the J end lost 7 bases, and 12 bases lay between the germline ends. Germline CDR1 is MNHNS and CDR2 is SASEGT. In DNA, the CDR3 is TGTGCCAGCAGACGACAGGCCACTGAAAAACTGTTTTTT. Protein sequence: CASRRQATEKLFF.

This clonotype was seen many times. The chain employs TRBV12-3 or TRBV12-4 and TRBJ1-5, with 9 nucleotides matching TRBD1. This CDR3 contains 14 residues. J lost 7 bases, V lost 7 bases, and 8 bases had no gene match. CDR3 sequence (DNA): TGTGCCAGCACTTCTCCGGACAGGGGACAGCCCCAGCATTTT. This sequence encodes CASTSPDRGQPQHF.

This clonotype has at least ten counts. The chain employs TRBV7-6 and TRBJ2-6; D is unclear. In germline, CDR1 is SGHVS, CDR2 FNYEAQ. The CDR3 is 17 residues long. The V end was cut by 4 bases, the J end by 4 bases, with 17 bases between. DNA of the CDR3: TGTGCCAGCAGCTCATTAAGTCGAGTTTCCGGGGCCAACGTCCTGACTTTC. Its translation is CASSSLSRVSGANVLTF. Full variable domain (rest looked up from reference TRBV7-6 and TRBJ2-6): GAGVSQSPRYKVTKRGQDVALRCDPISGHVSLYWYRQALGQGPEFLTYFNYEAQQDKSGLPNDRFSAERPEGSISTLTIQRTEQRDSAMYRCASSSLSRVSGANVLTFGAGSRLTVL.

This clonotype was detected many times. This chain uses TRBV5-6 with TRBJ1-1, with D tentatively TRBD1 (6 bases). The CDR3 has 15 residues. The V and J ends lost 2 bases and 1 base respectively, with 12 bases between them. Germline V gene data show CDR1 as SGHDT and CDR2 as YYEEEE. CDR3 sequence (DNA): TGTGCCAGCAGCTTCTCTGGCAGGGGGAACACTGAAGCTTTCTTT. Its translation is CASSFSGRGNTEAFF.

This clonotype was observed at least ten times. The chain links TRBV7-8 to TRBJ1-2; maybe TRBD1 (5 bases). This CDR3 has 16 residues. Germline V gene lookup returns CDR1 SGHVS and CDR2 FQNEAQ. V was clipped by 1 base and J by 4 bases, with 16 bases between them. The CDR3: CASSLGRGGLGYGYTF. Here the CDR3 DNA reads TGTGCCAGCAGCTTAGGAAGGGGCGGTTTGGGCTATGGCTACACCTTC.

J is TRBJ1-1 and V is TRBV18; tentatively, D is TRBD1 (5 bases). Per germline, CDR1 KGHSH and CDR2 LQKENI. CDR3 length equals 15 residues. Trimming removed 4 bases from V and 3 bases from J, with 15 bases in between. The CDR3 protein is CASSLHRGKDTEAFF. The CDR3 DNA reads TGTGCCAGCTCACTCCACCGGGGCAAGGACACTGAAGCTTTCTTT.

This clonotype was seen ten or more times. This rearrangement joins TRBV5-1 to TRBJ2-1, with a weak D call TRBD2 (6 bases). The V and J ends lost 5 bases and 2 bases respectively, with 14 bases between them. The V gene's germline CDR1 is SGHRS and CDR2 YFSETQ. The CDR3 consists of 15 residues. CDR3 nucleotides: TGCGCCAGCAGAAGACTAGAGGGTACCTACAATGAGCAGTTCTTC. Translation: CASRRLEGTYNEQFF.

Many counts were recorded for this clonotype. The chain has TRBV5-5 and TRBJ1-1; no clear D gene. Per the germline V gene, CDR1 is SGHKS and CDR2 is YYEKEE (reference sequence). Trimming pared 6 bases from V and 7 bases from J, leaving 22 bases between. This CDR3 has 15 residues. CDR3 region: CASTLRPISEGEAFF. CDR3 DNA: TGTGCCAGCACGCTTAGGCCGATCTCTGAGGGTGAAGCTTTCTTT. Combining the CDR3 with reference TRBV5-5 and TRBJ1-1 gives the whole variable domain DAGVTQSPTHLIKTRGQQVTLRCSPISGHKSVSWYQQVLGQGPQFIFQYYEKEERGRGNFPDRFSARQFPNYSSELNVNALLLGDSALYLCASTLRPISEGEAFFGQGTRLTVV.

This clonotype was seen repeatedly, ten times or more. The chain recombines TRBV7-9 with TRBJ2-3; D call uncertain. The V end lost 1 base, the J end lost 6 bases, and 8 bases lay between the germline ends. The length of the CDR3 is 13 residues. CDR1 and CDR2 (germline): SEHNR, FQNEAQ (reference sequence). This CDR3 is CASSLGSQDTQYF. For the CDR3, the DNA is TGTGCCAGCAGCTTAGGCTCCCAGGATACGCAGTATTTT.

Only a few counts were recorded for this clonotype. It may be a read error: a sequence one base away is much more abundant. The chain has TRBV27 and TRBJ2-3, with 8 bases aligning to TRBD2. This CDR3 contains 14 residues. Germline-derived CDR1 and CDR2 are MNHEY and SMNVEV (reference sequence). The DNA for the CDR3 is TGTGCCAGCAGAACGGGGGGGAGCACAGGTACGCAGTATTTT. Encoded protein: CASRTGGSTGTQYF.

This clonotype came up many times. V and J are TRBV5-6 and TRBJ2-5, with 7 positions matching TRBD2. Germline CDR1 is SGHDT and CDR2 is YYEEEE. V was clipped by 4 bases and J by 7 bases; unmatched bases: 13. The CDR3 extends over 15 amino acids. CDR3 DNA sequence: TGTGCCAGCAGCCCTTGGGAGCTAGCGGCAGGGACCCAGTACTTC. Its translation is CASSPWELAAGTQYF.

This clonotype was observed at least ten times. The J gene is TRBJ2-1, the V gene TRBV5-1; D unresolved. The germline V and J ends were trimmed by 6 bases and 0 bases, with 13 bases remaining between them. There are 15 residues in the CDR3. Germline-derived CDR1 and CDR2 are SGHRS and YFSETQ. The CDR3 sequence is CASKGYPSSYNEQFF. The CDR3 nucleotides are TGCGCCAGCAAAGGTTATCCGAGCTCCTACAATGAGCAGTTCTTC. The full variable domain, its missing parts supplied by reference TRBV5-1 and TRBJ2-1, is KAGVTQTPRYLIKTRGQQVTLSCSPISGHRSVSWYQQTPGQGLQFLFEYFSETQRNKGNFPGRFSGRQFSNSRSEMNVSTLELGDSALYLCASKGYPSSYNEQFFGPGTRLTVL.

There are many counts of this clonotype. This rearrangement joins TRBV11-2 to TRBJ2-7; 10 positions match TRBD2. Looked up from germline, CDR1 is SGHAT and CDR2 is FQNNGV. The CDR3 has 16 amino acids. With V trimmed by 5 bases and J by 2 bases, 9 bases remained unmatched. CDR3 region: CASSTTLAGDAYEQYF. Here the CDR3 DNA reads TGTGCCAGCAGCACAACTCTAGCGGGGGACGCCTACGAGCAGTACTTC. Looking up the rest from reference TRBV11-2 and TRBJ2-7 gives the full variable domain: EAGVAQSPRYKIIEKRQSVAFWCNPISGHATLYWYQQILGQGPKLLIQFQNNGVVDDSQLPKDRFSAERLKGVDSTLKIQPAKLEDSAVYLCASSTTLAGDAYEQYFGPGTRLTVT.

There are many counts of this clonotype. V is TRBV5-1 and J is TRBJ2-2, with D maybe TRBD2 (6 bases). The V gene lost 3 bases and the J gene lost 3 bases, with 9 bases spanning the gap. The CDR3 is 14 amino acids. Germline V lookup: CDR1 SGHRS, CDR2 YFSETQ. The CDR3 reads CASSWTTDTGELFF. DNA of the CDR3: TGCGCCAGCAGCTGGACTACCGACACCGGGGAGCTGTTTTTT.

This clonotype was detected ten times or more. The rearrangement links TRBV5-1 to TRBJ2-7, with 7 nucleotides matching TRBD2. The V gene end was trimmed by 0 bases and the J gene end by 4 bases; junction bases not matched to a gene: 10. Germline CDR1 is SGHRS and CDR2 is YFSETQ. The CDR3 extends over 16 amino acids. As DNA, the CDR3 is TGCGCCAGCAGCTTGGCCCCTAGCGGCCCTAATTACGAGCAGTACTTC. Protein product: CASSLAPSGPNYEQYF.

There are many counts of this clonotype. The chain employs TRBV5-1 and TRBJ2-7; 9 nucleotides match TRBD1. The CDR3 spans 17 residues. Unmatched junction bases numbered 18, after V lost 4 bases and J lost 7 bases. Germline V gene data show CDR1 as SGHRS and CDR2 as YFSETQ. CDR3 residues: CASSPGTGIKAAWEQYF. DNA of the CDR3: TGCGCCAGCAGCCCCGGGACAGGGATAAAAGCCGCGTGGGAGCAGTACTTC.